This T cell receptor beta chain derives from a study of identical twins (dated by TCRdb to 2016 to 2017). Study-level background: To test whether fetal clonotypes persist, the study used deep sequencing on TCR alpha and beta repertoires from monozygotic twins, unrelated adults of various ages, and cord blood. Replicate twin experiments were performed at different times using different library preparation protocols to rule out contamination. The paper's findings and limits, for the study overall: Compared with coincidental sharing between unrelated individuals, an excess of low generation-probability sequences was observed among out-of-frame TCR alpha sequences shared between twins. Fewer insertions were carried by abundant cord blood beta clonotypes, a similar but weaker trend appeared in young adult naive repertoires, and no such trend appeared in memory repertoires. Zero-insertion analyses could be partly confounded by invariant T cells such as MAIT and iNKT, though diverse VJ usage argued against such confounding for most clonotypes. Because the same donors could not be followed over many years, the conclusions relied on cross-sectional statistical analysis. In beta out-of-frame sequences, excess twin sharing was weaker, because having fewer shared sequences lowered the signal-to-noise ratio. In monozygotic twins, out-of-frame TCR alpha sharing was systematically underestimated by recombination models, although the models agreed with sharing between unrelated individuals.

The CDR1 and CDR2 encoded by the germline V gene are LGHNT and FRNRAP. The CDR3 has 15 amino acids, counting the end cysteine and phenylalanine. Left in the record is the CDR3 DNA by itself, 45 bases read in frame from the first base. Clipping removes 5 bases from V and 1 base from J, with 6 as the unmatched junction base count. The method was 5' RACE. Sequencing took place on an Illumina HiSeq 2000. A universal primer binding site was added through template switching, and the final cDNA carried a unique molecular identifier so that TCR cDNA molecules could be counted accurately. First-strand cDNA for TCR alpha and beta chains was synthesized from specific primers in the conserved constant-segment region. To control for contamination, every cDNA library was double barcoded, receiving both a SMART-Mk sample barcode and Illumina barcodes. TruSeq adapter sequences and Illumina sample barcodes were added in two successive PCR steps. TCR alpha and beta cDNA libraries were sequenced on the Illumina HiSeq platform with custom primers. On the study's bioinformatics: Raw reads were processed with MiGEC to extract unique molecular identifiers, and MiXCR was used to determine CDR3 positions. For each individual, recombination models were inferred using an EM algorithm with the repgenHMM and IGoR tools. The analysis of shared clonotypes was done with the tcR package in R, with sharing normalized by the product of cloneset sizes. To study raw recombination without the effects of thymic and clonal selection, out-of-frame nonproductive sequences were analyzed. The raw public reads went through TCRdb reprocessing: fastp at Q25, MiXCR clone calling, in-frame beta chains kept. Each CDR3 protein appears once, grouped with its most common genes and DNA. It is TCRdb's table, rather than the study itself, that gives the V and J calls and clone size. The sample yields more than 600,000 distinct CDR3 sequences; around a sixth were counted once. 13% of the sample goes to the ten largest clones.

Every donor was a healthy Caucasian. Three pairs of female monozygotic twins, all aged roughly 18 to 29 years, made up the twin cohort. Peripheral blood mononuclear cells were used as the source from which RNA for TCR libraries was isolated. This clonotype was seen a few times. The antigen it recognizes is unknown. It has no much larger one-base neighbor in the sample; base qualities were not kept. These data also featured in a second study, about T cells expressing NK-cell markers. The second publication reports: About 8 donors provided sorted CD3+CD56+NKG2C+, CD3+CD56+NKG2C- and CD3+CD56-NKG2C+ T-cell subsets, whose TCR beta-chain repertoires were profiled. Among the eight sequenced donors, only one was HCMV-seronegative, while the other seven were HCMV-seropositive. In several experiments an anti-gammadeltaTCR antibody was added to restrict sorting to alphabetaTCR-expressing T cells. In roughly six donors, the dominant CD3+CD56+NKG2C+ clonotypes were among the top 10 CD8+ clonotypes and accounted for roughly 1.0-7.5% of CD8+ T cells. Those dominant clonotypes were again the most abundant among CD3+CD56-NKG2C+ cells in a handful of donors, at about 28.3-65%. Whether the expanded NKG2C-expressing T cell clones were specific for HCMV antigens was left unclear. The study sequenced eight donors, all healthy volunteers chosen at random: three men and five women. To determine HCMV serostatus, a commercial ELISA kit was used to detect HCMV-specific IgG in serum. For six donors, unsorted PBMC were also used to sequence bulk peripheral blood T-cell repertoires. MIGEC handled demultiplexing of the reads and grouping by UMI, while MiTCR was used to assemble and quantify clonotypes. To exclude erroneous sequences, any TCR cDNA sequence not supported by at least two reads was discarded. Downstream repertoire analysis used the tcR package, and clonotypes were matched across fractions by CDR3 nucleotide sequence plus V segment. Antigen specificity was annotated against VDJdb with VDJmatch, allowing one amino acid substitution in CDR3.

The sequence came from a woman aged 18-29 years in good health. Input material: PBMCs. The rearranged chain carries TRBV12-5 and TRBJ2-3; 7 bases in the middle match TRBD1. The DNA sequence follows: TGTGCTAGTGGTCGGGACAGACAACGCACAGATACGCAGTATTTT. Its protein product is CASGRDRQRTDTQYF.